Below, 20 T cell receptor beta chains from the same sample are listed, as sequenced in a study of control samples from healthy donors and cancer patients. Here immunoSEQ multiplex PCR was the method, and the copy in TCRdb shows in-frame clones only, minus some. The sample lists 150,000 to 200,000 clones, about nine tenths occurring once. Sequencing used blood. The source is a woman in her thirties in good health.

V usage is TRBV7-2 and J usage is TRBJ2-6, with 14 bases aligning to TRBD2. The germline V gene encodes CDR1 SGHTA and CDR2 FQGNSA. The CDR3 spans 19 residues. V lost 3 bases, J lost 3 bases, and 7 bases stayed unmatched. The CDR3 region is CASSLTPGLAGVGANVLTF. In DNA form, the CDR3 reads TGTGCCAGCAGCTTGACGCCGGGACTAGCGGGAGTTGGGGCCAACGTCCTGACTTTC.

The genes are TRBV4-2 and TRBJ2-7; no firm D call. This CDR3 spans 16 amino acids. The ends were cut back, 0 bases at V and 2 bases at J, with 14 bases in the middle. Germline V lookup: CDR1 LGHNA, CDR2 YNFKEQ. The CDR3 here is CASSQEVGAETYEQYF. The CDR3 nucleotides are TGTGCCAGCAGCCAAGAAGTAGGCGCGGAAACCTACGAGCAGTACTTC.

The CDR3 loop is CAWSVAGLYEQYF. Here the CDR3 DNA reads TGTGCCTGGAGTGTGGCAGGGCTCTACGAGCAGTACTTC. This sequence joins TRBV30 and TRBJ2-7, with D maybe TRBD1 (5 bases). This CDR3 comprises 13 residues. V lost 0 bases, J lost 3 bases, and 9 bases lay in between. Germline V gene sequence: CDR1 GTSNPN, CDR2 SVGIG (reference sequence).

This chain links TRBV15 with TRBJ2-3; D unclear. The V end lost 1 base, the J end lost 4 bases, and 3 bases lay between the germline ends. CDR1 is LNHNV, CDR2 YYDKDF, per germline (reference sequence). The CDR3 runs 12 residues. CDR3 DNA sequence: TGTGCCACCAGCAGAGGCGCAGATACGCAGTATTTT. Its translation is CATSRGADTQYF. Supplemented by reference TRBV15 and TRBJ2-3, the full variable domain reads DAMVIQNPRYQVTQFGKPVTLSCSQTLNHNVMYWYQQKSSQAPKLLFHYYDKDFNNEADTPDNFQSRRPNTSFCFLDIRSPGLGDTAMYLCATSRGADTQYFGPGTRLTVL.

The chain links TRBV28 to TRBJ2-3; 9 nucleotides agree with TRBD2. Germline lookup yields CDR1 MDHEN and CDR2 SYDVKM. This CDR3 has 15 amino acids. J lost 5 bases, V lost 4 bases, and 7 bases had no gene match. CDR3 in amino acids: CASSSSGTTGDTQYF. The CDR3 region has the DNA TGTGCCAGCAGTTCTAGCGGGACGACCGGAGATACGCAGTATTTT.

The V gene is TRBV27, the J gene TRBJ1-2, with TRBD1 identical over 7 bases. With 2 bases clipped from V and 3 bases from J, the junction kept 6 bases outside the gene matches. Germline-derived CDR1 and CDR2 are MNHEY and SMNVEV (reference sequence). The CDR3 has 15 residues. CDR3 region: CASSLLPGGYYGYTF. The CDR3 DNA reads TGTGCCAGCAGTTTACTCCCAGGGGGATACTATGGCTACACCTTC.

This sequence joins TRBV7-6 and TRBJ2-1, with a weak D call TRBD2 (6 bases). Trimming removed 1 base at V and 0 bases at J, with 13 bases between. The CDR3 totals 17 residues. The germline CDR1 and CDR2 sequences are SGHVS and FNYEAQ. For the CDR3, the DNA is TGTGCCAGCAGCTTAGGGGCGGGGCTAAGCTCCTACAATGAGCAGTTCTTC. Translating gives CASSLGAGLSSYNEQFF.

V is TRBV6-5 and J is TRBJ2-7; the D gene is possibly TRBD2 (6 bases). This CDR3 contains 14 residues. Germline V gene sequence: CDR1 MNHEY, CDR2 SVGAGI. The ends were cut back, 7 bases at V and 3 bases at J, with 16 bases in the middle. This CDR3 reads CASMPGGRGYEQYF. The CDR3 DNA sequence: TGTGCCAGCATGCCGGGCGGGCGGGGCTACGAGCAGTACTTC.

This clone was picked up one time. The gene calls are TRBV9 and TRBJ2-1, with TRBD2 matching 10 bases. Germline values: CDR1 SGDLS, CDR2 YYNGEE. The CDR3 has 14 residues. V lost 3 bases to trimming and J lost 6 bases; unmatched junction nucleotides: 3. The CDR3 DNA is TGTGCCAGCAGCGGGGTAGCGGGAGGCAATGAGCAGTTCTTC. This encodes CASSGVAGGNEQFF. Complete variable domain (other parts from reference TRBV9 and TRBJ2-1): DSGVTQTPKHLITATGQRVTLRCSPRSGDLSVYWYQQSLDQGLQFLIQYYNGEERAKGNILERFSAQQFPDLHSELNLSSLELGDSALYFCASSGVAGGNEQFFGPGTRLTVL.

This clone was counted once. The chain carries TRBV5-1 and TRBJ2-2, with 9 bases aligning to TRBD2. In germline, CDR1 is SGHRS, CDR2 YFSETQ. Losses at the gene ends were 4 bases for V and 0 bases for J; bases not matched to a gene: 1. The CDR3 runs to 15 residues. The CDR3 spells CASSRLAANTGELFF. For the CDR3, the DNA is TGCGCCAGCAGCCGACTAGCGGCGAACACCGGGGAGCTGTTTTTT.

This clone was detected once. The chain recombines TRBV6-2 or TRBV6-3 with TRBJ1-2, with D maybe TRBD1 (6 bases). The germline V gene has CDR1 MNHEY and CDR2 SVGEGT. Between the trimmed V and J ends, which lost 2 bases and 1 base, there was a span of 14 bases. The CDR3 spans 16 residues. CDR3 DNA sequence: TGTGCCAGCAGTTACAGGGGGACGGGAGGTAACTATGGCTACACCTTC. Protein sequence: CASSYRGTGGNYGYTF.

Note on this clone: The junction differs from germline at one of its ends, possibly a read error. The chain is built from TRBV7-2 and TRBJ2-5; 8 positions match TRBD1. CDR3 length: 13 amino acids. The germline CDR1 and CDR2 sequences are SGHTA and FQGNSA. The CDR3 here is CAGSAGQGETQYF. In DNA form, the CDR3 reads TGTGCCGGCAGCGCCGGACAGGGCGAGACCCAGTACTTC.

V and J are TRBV30 and TRBJ2-7, with D hard to call. Germline values: CDR1 GTSNPN, CDR2 SVGIG (reference sequence). Deletions cut 2 bases from V and 7 bases from J, with 9 bases between. The CDR3 has 11 residues. The chain's CDR3 is CAWSTGGEQYF. CDR3 sequence (DNA): TGTGCCTGGAGTACGGGCGGTGAGCAGTACTTC.

The rearrangement links TRBV5-8 to TRBJ2-3, with 9 nucleotides matching TRBD1. This CDR3 contains 14 residues. V lost 6 bases, J lost 3 bases, and 5 bases stayed unmatched. Germline CDR1 is SGHTS and CDR2 is YDEGEE. This CDR3 is CASNNRGRTDTQYF. CDR3 DNA sequence: TGTGCCAGCAACAACAGGGGGCGTACAGATACGCAGTATTTT.

This clone was seen a handful of times. The chain has TRBV7-3 and TRBJ2-3; 7 bases are shared with TRBD1. Germline CDR1 SGHTA, CDR2 FQGTGA. The V segment lost 3 bases and the J segment 2 bases; nucleotides outside the gene matches: 2. The CDR3 is 14 amino acids. The CDR3 nucleotides are TGTGCCAGCAGCTTGAGGGGGCCCACAGATACGCAGTATTTT. Its protein product is CASSLRGPTDTQYF.

V is TRBV19 and J is TRBJ2-7; no firm D call. CDR3 length equals 11 residues. With 7 bases removed from V and 1 base from J, the gap between germline ends came to 5 bases. Germline lookup yields CDR1 LNHDA and CDR2 SQIVND (reference sequence). For the CDR3, the DNA is TGTGCCAGTACCGATTCCTACGAGCAGTACTTC. Amino acid sequence: CASTDSYEQYF.

The rearrangement uses TRBV2 and TRBJ2-3; 10 bases match TRBD2. V trimming: 6 bases; J trimming: 6 bases; junction bases outside the gene matches: 9. The CDR3 totals 15 residues. The germline V gene encodes CDR1 SNHLY and CDR2 FYNNEI. The DNA for the CDR3 is TGTGCCAGCAGAAGAGCGGGGGGGCAATGGGATACGCAGTATTTT. Translation gives CASRRAGGQWDTQYF.

The chain couples TRBV6-4 to TRBJ2-2; D call uncertain. Germline V lookup: CDR1 MRHNA, CDR2 SNTAGT. Trimming pared 4 bases from V and 1 base from J, leaving 7 bases between. This CDR3 comprises 14 residues. CDR3 in DNA: TGTGCCAGCAGTGCGGGTCTGAACACCGGGGAGCTGTTTTTT. Protein sequence: CASSAGLNTGELFF.

This chain links TRBV28 with TRBJ1-5, with D perhaps matching TRBD1 (5 bases). Germline V gene lookup returns CDR1 MDHEN and CDR2 SYDVKM. The CDR3 consists of 15 residues. V shed 4 bases and J shed 1 base, with 11 bases lying between them. Written as DNA, the CDR3 is TGTGCCAGCAGTTGGCGGCAGGGAAGCAATCAGCCCCAGCATTTT. Its translation: CASSWRQGSNQPQHF.

This chain links TRBV6-1 with TRBJ1-2; D is unclear. The V gene lost 1 base and the J gene lost 7 bases, with 10 bases spanning the gap. In germline, CDR1 is MNHNS, CDR2 SASEGT. The CDR3 consists of 13 residues. CDR3 protein: CASSEVGQAGYTF. CDR3 nucleotides: TGTGCCAGCAGTGAAGTAGGTCAGGCTGGCTACACCTTC.